This T cell receptor (beta chain) came from a study of vaccination and CD4 T cells after COVID-19. Background on the study: Convalescent donors totaled six males and four females, including two who were Hispanic. Findings of the study overall: The median proportion of reactive clones detected only post-vaccination in convalescent patients was around 89%.

Concerning this clonotype: What it recognizes is unknown.

One entry per CDR3 protein, called by TCRdb with MiXCR from the PCR reads. Of about 21,000 distinct CDR3 sequences listed, around three fifths are singletons. Germline V lookup: CDR1 LNHDA, CDR2 SQIVND (reference sequence). V was cut by 5 bases and J by 6 bases, with 15 bases left in between. The CDR3 is 14 amino acids. The sequenced sample was CD4+ T cells from blood, obtained before SARS-CoV-2 vaccination. The source of this sequence is a human donor who had recovered from COVID-19. This rearrangement joins TRBV19 to TRBJ2-3, with unresolved D. CDR3 in DNA: TGTGCCAGTAGTCCAGATCCGGTCGGCGATACGCAGTATTTT. Translating it yields CASSPDPVGDTQYF.